The source of this T cell receptor (beta chain) is a study of blood T cell repertoires in COVID-19. Across the whole study: Samples came from the United States, Italy and Spain, spanning acute and convalescent COVID-19. The analysed material was cDNA or gDNA that came from T cells, B-cell-depleted T cells, or PBMCs.

Authors' processing steps: Reference gene primers were amplified, and this amplification served to estimate nucleated cell counts. This table comes from immunoSEQ multiplex PCR, and its TCRdb copy is limited to in-frame clones, with some not included. The D gene and trimming were derived from the DNA, and the V and J assignments and clone size from that table. This sample has hundreds of thousands of clones; nearly 90% occur once, and the top ten carry 10% to 15%. CDR3 length equals 15 residues. V was pared by 4 bases and J by 1 base, with 4 bases of the junction left unmatched. Germline lookup yields CDR1 SGHRS and CDR2 YFSETQ.

Sequenced: peripheral blood. The source is a woman aged 18-35 years who had recovered from COVID-19. This chain connects TRBV5-1 to TRBJ1-5, with 8 bases lining up with TRBD1. The CDR3 loop is CASSPWTGSNQPQHF. The CDR3 coding sequence is TGCGCCAGCAGCCCTTGGACAGGGAGCAATCAGCCCCAGCATTTT.